This T cell receptor (beta chain) was profiled in a study of identical twins. Broader study findings: Without tracking the same donors, conclusions rested on cross-sectional statistical analysis. Model-predicted out-of-frame TCR alpha sharing fell below observed values in monozygotic twins. Twins showed weaker excess sharing in their beta out-of-frame sequences.

TCRdb analysed the 5' RACE reads with MiXCR anew, one entry per CDR3 protein. The data contain nearly 250,000 distinct CDR3 sequences, approximately 7% of them singletons. In regard to this clonotype: Its antigen is undetermined.

This CDR3 region has 18 residues. Germline CDR1 reads LGHDT; CDR2 reads YNNKEL (reference sequence). V lost 7 bases to trimming and J lost 5 bases; unmatched junction nucleotides: 16. These data also featured in a second study, about yellow fever vaccine responses in identical twins.

Specimen: memory (CD45RO+) T cells sorted from blood. The sequence was obtained from a young woman in good health. V usage is TRBV3-1 and J usage is TRBJ2-7; 14 bases match TRBD2. CDR3 amino acids: CASTKDDGRLAGGHEQYV. The CDR3 DNA reads as TGTGCCAGCACCAAAGATGACGGGAGACTAGCGGGGGGGCACGAGCAGTACGTC.